This TCR beta chain was documented in a study of type 1 regulatory T cells. Overall study context: This in vitro CD4 product, T-allo10, is enriched for Tr1 cells and alloantigen-specific.

Each CDR3 protein gets one entry after TCRdb re-called the reads with MiXCR. The data hold more than 4,000 distinct CDR3 sequences, with 20% to 30% observed a single time. Details on this clonotype: The target antigen is unknown.

The length of the CDR3 is 16 residues. The germline CDR1 and CDR2 sequences are LNHNV and YYDKDF (reference sequence). Trimming cost V 3 bases and J 0 bases; bases outside gene matches: 5. Study-wide points: Type 1 regulatory T cells had a more restricted TCR repertoire than non-type 1 regulatory T cells.

The origin of this receptor is a human donor in good health. The specimen was cultured type 1 regulatory T (Tr1) cells, either the whole culture or a sorted fraction (not recorded which). The chain carries TRBV15 and TRBJ1-5, with 7 bases fitting TRBD1. As DNA, the CDR3 is TGTGCCACCAGCAGTAAGACAGGGAATAGCAATCAGCCCCAGCATTTT. Translation gives CATSSKTGNSNQPQHF.